This TCR beta chain is from a study of T cell responses to AZD1222 COVID-19 vaccine. Method: immunoSEQ multiplex PCR; TCRdb's copy keeps in-frame clones and lacks some. The sample has some 170,000 clones, around 94% seen once. V shed 3 bases, J shed 8 bases, and the junction held 8 bases outside the gene matches. Per germline, CDR1 SGHRS and CDR2 YFSETQ. This CDR3 has 14 residues. V is TRBV5-1 and J is TRBJ1-2; TRBD1 agrees at 9 bases. The sequence was collected from an adult in good health. This specimen was peripheral blood, taken on day 0 of AZD1222 vaccination. This CDR3 reads CASSSDTGGWGYTF. CDR3 nucleotide sequence: TGCGCCAGCAGCTCGGATACAGGGGGCTGGGGCTACACCTTC.